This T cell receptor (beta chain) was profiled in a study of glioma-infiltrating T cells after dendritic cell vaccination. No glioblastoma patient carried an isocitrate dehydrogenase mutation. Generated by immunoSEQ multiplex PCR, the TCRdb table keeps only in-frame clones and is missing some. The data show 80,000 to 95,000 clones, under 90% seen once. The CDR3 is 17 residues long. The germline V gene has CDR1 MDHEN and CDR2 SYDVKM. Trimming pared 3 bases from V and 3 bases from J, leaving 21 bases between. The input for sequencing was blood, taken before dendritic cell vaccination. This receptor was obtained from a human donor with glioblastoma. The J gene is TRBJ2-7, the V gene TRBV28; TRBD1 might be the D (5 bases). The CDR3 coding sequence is TGTGCCAGCAGTTTGGCAGCCTTGGGGCGGAAGCTCTACGAGCAGTACTTC. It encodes CASSLAALGRKLYEQYF.